This T cell receptor beta chain stems from a study of cytomegalovirus exposure and HLA in healthy donors. Study context: The 550 to 800 first-cohort repertoires and the roughly 120 validation repertoires shared the same platform, a later analysis reported. Study-level points and caveats: The study labeled 150 to 200 TCR beta chains cytomegalovirus-associated. The tendency of first-cohort TCR clusters to co-occur in the 95 to 150 validation repertoires was the finding of a later analysis. Reportedly, cytomegalovirus status was diagnosed with high sensitivity and specificity.

Regarding this clone: What it recognizes is unknown. The same CDR3 can be traced to other DNA sequences in this sample.

The germline V and J ends were trimmed by 1 base and 5 bases, with 6 bases remaining between them. The germline gives CDR1 SGHRS, CDR2 YFSETQ. The CDR3 spans 12 residues. This table comes from immunoSEQ multiplex PCR, and its TCRdb copy is limited to in-frame clones, with some not included. The sample has roughly 130,000 clones, 84% seen once. Sequenced sample: PBMCs. This receptor was identified in a woman aged 25 to 39 in good health and CMV-seronegative. V and J are TRBV5-1 and TRBJ2-5; no definite D call. This CDR3 reads CASSLPGETQYF. CDR3 coding DNA: TGCGCCAGCAGCTTGCCCGGTGAGACCCAGTACTTC.